This paragraph reports one T cell receptor beta chain. Its target is not known. Germline CDR1 WNHNN, CDR2 SYGVQD (reference sequence). The ends were cut back, 3 bases at V and 2 bases at J, with 14 bases in the middle. The CDR3 length is 16 residues. This sample was included in a study of T cell responses to AZD1222 COVID-19 vaccine. Study-level points and caveats: Spike-wide vaccine-associated CD4 TCRs dominated at 160-218 and 743-854. It should be noted that donors were predominantly white British and more often female, and clonal diversity was possibly underestimated.

Investigators merged groups given second doses at roughly 4 or roughly 12 weeks. This table comes from immunoSEQ multiplex PCR, and its TCRdb copy is limited to in-frame clones, with some not included. The table shows 100,000 to 120,000 clones, with about 87% occurring only once. The sequence was obtained from an adult who received the AZD1222 COVID-19 vaccine. This specimen consisted of peripheral blood, obtained 28 days after the second AZD1222 dose. The chain combines TRBV10-1 with TRBJ1-3, with D unresolved. CDR3 DNA sequence: TGCGCCAGCAGTGATCTAACGGGAGCCCCTGGAAACACCATATATTTT. It is translated as CASSDLTGAPGNTIYF.